This is a list of T cell receptor beta chains from one sample in a study of technical replicates of blood from a handful of donors. Sequencing was performed with immunoSEQ multiplex PCR; in TCRdb, only in-frame clones are kept and a portion is missing. The profile shows approximately 97,000 clones, approximately 95% of them singletons. The sample was T cells isolated from PBMCs. These receptors were collected from a human donor in good health. Each CDR3 is given with its conserved first and last residue. Each record gives: J gene, V gene, D gene, clone size, CDR3 protein, CDR3 DNA. The D gene is left open where the match is weak. Rows give clone size only sometimes, using once, few, many, or a class for an expanded clone.

j_gene: TRBJ1-5
v_gene: TRBV11-2
d_gene: TRBD1
abundance: NA
CDR3aa: CASSLQGGNQPQHF
CDR3nt: TGTGCCAGCAGCTTACAGGGGGGCAATCAGCCCCAGCATTTT

j_gene: TRBJ2-4
v_gene: TRBV28
d_gene: NA
abundance: NA
CDR3aa: CASSLLPRVWSIQYF
CDR3nt: TGTGCCAGCAGTTTATTACCCAGGGTATGGAGCATTCAGTACTTC

j_gene: TRBJ2-2
v_gene: TRBV28
d_gene: NA
abundance: NA
CDR3aa: CASSLRTTNTGELFF
CDR3nt: TGTGCCAGCAGTTTAAGGACAACGAACACCGGGGAGCTGTTTTTT

j_gene: TRBJ2-7
v_gene: TRBV6-5
d_gene: NA
abundance: NA
CDR3aa: CASSYSAGSYEQYF
CDR3nt: TGTGCCAGCAGTTACTCGGCGGGCAGCTACGAGCAGTACTTC

j_gene: TRBJ1-5
v_gene: TRBV5-8
d_gene: NA
abundance: NA
CDR3aa: CASSLFGNQPQHF
CDR3nt: TGTGCCAGCAGCTTGTTCGGGAATCAGCCCCAGCATTTT

j_gene: TRBJ2-1
v_gene: TRBV29-1
d_gene: TRBD2
abundance: once
CDR3aa: CSSRGGTSASEQFF
CDR3nt: TGCAGCTCTCGGGGTGGGACTAGCGCCAGTGAGCAGTTCTTC

j_gene: TRBJ2-1
v_gene: TRBV10-1
d_gene: TRBD2
abundance: NA
CDR3aa: CASSEVAGGYNEQFF
CDR3nt: TGCGCCAGCAGTGAGGTGGCGGGAGGGTACAATGAGCAGTTCTTC

j_gene: TRBJ1-5
v_gene: TRBV7-8
d_gene: NA
abundance: NA
CDR3aa: CASIPVGGHSSNQPQHF
CDR3nt: TGTGCCAGCATCCCAGTAGGGGGACACTCTAGCAATCAGCCCCAGCATTTT

j_gene: TRBJ1-4
v_gene: TRBV6-6
d_gene: TRBD1
abundance: NA
CDR3aa: CASSPDRVGKNEKLFF
CDR3nt: TGTGCCAGCAGTCCCGACAGGGTAGGGAAGAATGAAAAACTGTTTTTT

j_gene: TRBJ2-1
v_gene: TRBV28
d_gene: TRBD2
abundance: NA
CDR3aa: CASSFISGGRLNEQFF
CDR3nt: TGTGCCAGCAGTTTCATAAGCGGGGGCCGGCTAAATGAGCAGTTCTTC

j_gene: TRBJ1-2
v_gene: TRBV29-1
d_gene: NA
abundance: NA
CDR3aa: CSVAWDVGRPYGYTF
CDR3nt: TGCAGCGTTGCCTGGGACGTCGGGAGGCCCTATGGCTACACCTTC

j_gene: TRBJ1-3
v_gene: TRBV6-1
d_gene: NA
abundance: NA
CDR3aa: CASSDLSSGNTIYF
CDR3nt: TGTGCCAGCAGTGACCTCTCTTCTGGAAACACCATATATTTT

j_gene: TRBJ1-2
v_gene: TRBV19
d_gene: TRBD1
abundance: NA
CDR3aa: CASSIRDRGHGYTF
CDR3nt: TGTGCCAGTAGTATACGGGACAGGGGGCATGGCTACACCTTC

j_gene: TRBJ2-3
v_gene: TRBV10-1
d_gene: TRBD1
abundance: once
CDR3aa: CASSTNRDRESTDTQYF
CDR3nt: TGCGCCAGCAGTACTAACCGGGACAGGGAAAGCACAGATACGCAGTATTTT

j_gene: TRBJ2-7
v_gene: TRBV28
d_gene: NA
abundance: NA
CDR3aa: CASSLPGTGLYEQYF
CDR3nt: TGTGCCAGCAGTTTACCCGGGACTGGACTCTACGAGCAGTACTTC

j_gene: TRBJ2-3
v_gene: TRBV19
d_gene: NA
abundance: NA
CDR3aa: CASSIGYQGWGTDTQYF
CDR3nt: TGTGCCAGTAGTATCGGTTACCAGGGCTGGGGCACAGATACGCAGTATTTT

j_gene: TRBJ2-1
v_gene: TRBV7-9
d_gene: NA
abundance: NA
CDR3aa: CASSQVNEQFF
CDR3nt: TGTGCCAGCAGCCAGGTGAATGAGCAGTTCTTC

j_gene: TRBJ2-7
v_gene: TRBV4-1
d_gene: NA
abundance: NA
CDR3aa: CASRVSGGSYEQYF
CDR3nt: TGCGCCAGCAGGGTTAGCGGAGGTTCCTACGAGCAGTACTTC

j_gene: TRBJ2-2
v_gene: TRBV7-8
d_gene: TRBD2
abundance: NA
CDR3aa: CASSFRTSLAAGELFF
CDR3nt: TGTGCCAGCAGCTTCAGGACTAGCCTAGCTGCCGGGGAGCTGTTTTTT

j_gene: TRBJ1-2
v_gene: TRBV29-1
d_gene: TRBD1
abundance: NA
CDR3aa: CSVADRVGYGYTF
CDR3nt: TGCAGCGTTGCAGACAGGGTAGGCTATGGCTACACCTTC

j_gene: TRBJ2-4
v_gene: TRBV5-3
d_gene: NA
abundance: NA
CDR3aa: CARSPEGELAKNIQYF
CDR3nt: TGTGCCAGAAGCCCGGAAGGGGAACTAGCCAAAAACATTCAGTACTTC

j_gene: TRBJ2-7
v_gene: TRBV28
d_gene: TRBD2
abundance: once
CDR3aa: CASRQGLAYEQYF
CDR3nt: TGTGCCAGCAGGCAGGGACTAGCCTACGAGCAGTACTTC

j_gene: TRBJ2-5
v_gene: TRBV19
d_gene: NA
abundance: NA
CDR3aa: CASSIRDFGGQETQYF
CDR3nt: TGTGCCAGTAGTATAAGGGATTTCGGGGGACAAGAGACCCAGTACTTC

j_gene: TRBJ2-7
v_gene: TRBV4-1
d_gene: TRBD2
abundance: NA
CDR3aa: CASSLVPGLASSYEQYF
CDR3nt: TGCGCCAGCAGCCTCGTCCCGGGACTAGCGTCCTCCTACGAGCAGTACTTC

j_gene: TRBJ2-7
v_gene: TRBV5-1
d_gene: TRBD1
abundance: NA
CDR3aa: CASSLGSTGFTYEQYF
CDR3nt: TGCGCCAGCAGCTTGGGGTCGACAGGGTTCACCTACGAGCAGTACTTC

j_gene: TRBJ2-1
v_gene: TRBV7-3
d_gene: TRBD2
abundance: NA
CDR3aa: CASSPGSGSQSYNEQFF
CDR3nt: TGTGCCAGCAGCCCCGGTAGCGGGAGCCAGTCCTACAATGAGCAGTTCTTC

j_gene: TRBJ2-2
v_gene: TRBV9
d_gene: NA
abundance: NA
CDR3aa: CASSVLISGNTGELFF
CDR3nt: TGTGCCAGCAGCGTTCTGATTAGCGGTAACACCGGGGAGCTGTTTTTT

j_gene: TRBJ2-6
v_gene: TRBV4-3
d_gene: TRBD1
abundance: NA
CDR3aa: CASSQEYRGSSPGANVLTF
CDR3nt: TGCGCCAGCAGCCAAGAATACAGGGGCTCTTCACCTGGGGCCAACGTCCTGACTTTC

j_gene: TRBJ1-4
v_gene: TRBV9
d_gene: TRBD1
abundance: once
CDR3aa: CASSVDPIGQGTNEKLFF
CDR3nt: TGTGCCAGCAGCGTCGATCCTATAGGACAGGGGACTAATGAAAAACTGTTTTTT

j_gene: TRBJ1-5
v_gene: TRBV19
d_gene: TRBD1
abundance: NA
CDR3aa: CASSSSTGTGTNQPQHF
CDR3nt: TGTGCCAGTAGTAGCTCCACCGGGACAGGGACCAATCAGCCCCAGCATTTT

j_gene: TRBJ1-3
v_gene: TRBV6-5
d_gene: NA
abundance: few
CDR3aa: CASSPSRGSGNTIYF
CDR3nt: TGTGCCAGCAGCCCTTCTCGGGGGTCAGGAAACACCATATATTTT

j_gene: TRBJ1-1
v_gene: TRBV6-5
d_gene: TRBD1
abundance: few
CDR3aa: CASSIQGTEAFF
CDR3nt: TGTGCCAGCAGTATACAGGGGACTGAAGCTTTCTTT

j_gene: TRBJ1-2
v_gene: TRBV25-1
d_gene: TRBD1
abundance: NA
CDR3aa: CASSDPRQGGYYGYTF
CDR3nt: TGTGCCAGCAGTGATCCGCGACAGGGGGGGTACTATGGCTACACCTTC